This T cell receptor beta chain derives from a study of T cell responses to AZD1222 COVID-19 vaccine. Notes on the study in general: Increased Spike-specific TCR breadth and depth were observed after two AZD1222 doses.

The CDR3 sequence is 15 residues long. Unmatched junction bases numbered 9, after V lost 2 bases and J lost 4 bases. Germline assignment: CDR1 SQVTM and CDR2 ANQGSEA. Remarks on this clone: No antigen is known for it.

Libraries were prepared by immunoSEQ multiplex PCR; TCRdb keeps only in-frame clonotypes and omits some of them. The table records 160,000 or so clones, 90% to 95% of them present only once. This clonotype was sampled from an adult who received the AZD1222 COVID-19 vaccine. The chain is built from TRBV29-1 and TRBJ1-2; 8 nucleotides line up with TRBD1. The sequenced sample was peripheral blood, obtained 28 days after the second AZD1222 dose. This chain's CDR3 is CSVERAGGIGYGYTF. CDR3 DNA: TGCAGCGTTGAAAGGGCAGGGGGCATTGGCTATGGCTACACCTTC. The variable domain in full, completed from reference TRBV29-1 and TRBJ1-2, reads SAVISQKPSRDICQRGTSLTIQCQVDSQVTMMFWYRQQPGQSLTLIATANQGSEATYESGFVIDKFPISRPNLTFSTLTVSNMSPEDSSIYLCSVERAGGIGYGYTFGSGTRLTVV.